This T cell receptor (beta chain) was captured by sequencing in a study of Graves' ophthalmopathy and Graves' hyperthyroidism. Establishment of the diagnosis relied upon clinical symptoms, serum thyroxine, TRAb, thyroid ultrasound and orbital computed tomography. Notes on the study in general: Ophthalmopathy progression predictions by the model showed around 72% specificity and about 70% sensitivity. Blood also harbored most expanded thyroid clonotypes above 0.001 frequency.

Transcripts of RNA were the source for amplifying TCR beta CDR3 regions. HTBI-primed RT-PCR formed the first round, and a multiplex PCR formed the second. Each CDR3 protein gets one entry after TCRdb re-called the multiplex PCR reads with MiXCR. The sample lists some 520,000 distinct CDR3 sequences; roughly an eighth were seen once. In this sample, this clonotype turned up many times. As yet, its antigen is unknown. Trimming cost V 4 bases and J 6 bases, with 9 bases left between them. CDR3 length: 13 residues. Germline V lookup: CDR1 MNHEY, CDR2 SVGAGI. The chain is built from TRBV6-5 and TRBJ2-2; D remains ambiguous. The TCR was taken from a woman aged 25 to 39 with Graves' ophthalmopathy. The specimen was blood. The CDR3 nucleotides read TGTGCCAGCAGTTCCGACTTATCCGGGGAGCTGTTTTTT. This gives the protein CASSSDLSGELFF.